The entry below describes one T cell receptor (beta chain). Its antigen is not known. Here immunoSEQ multiplex PCR was the method, and the copy in TCRdb shows in-frame clones only, minus some. The sample contains 10,000 or so clones, around 78% of which appear only once. This CDR3 region has 14 residues. The V gene lost 5 bases and the J gene lost 0 bases, with 12 bases spanning the gap. CDR1 is SGHRS, CDR2 YFSETQ, per germline. The data belong to a study of CD4+ T cells in melanoma. General study points: Diverse differentiation states were reported for melanoma neoantigen-specific CD4+ T cells. A reported correlation linked neoantigen-specific CD4+ T cells to CD8+, macrophage and B cell function.

The sample consisted of cells from a culture (not recorded whether cultured in vitro). The chain joins TRBV5-1 to TRBJ2-7; D is ambiguous. The sequence came from a human donor with melanoma. CDR3 bases: TGCGCCAGCAGAGTAGTCATCAGCTCCTACGAGCAGTACTTC. It is translated as CASRVVISSYEQYF.